What follows are 19 T cell receptor beta chains derived from one specimen sequenced in a study of radiotherapy plus CTLA-4 blockade in lung cancer. Using immunoSEQ multiplex PCR, the repertoire was profiled, and TCRdb retains in-frame clones only, with some absent. The repertoire consists of approximately 100,000 clones, with approximately 87% occurring once and the leading ten covering roughly 2.5%. The source was peripheral blood, collected from a patient treated with radiotherapy plus ipilimumab. The receptors shown here come from a human donor with non-small cell lung cancer that progressed on radiotherapy plus ipilimumab. Some clones in this sample may be carry-over from other donors' samples.

The chain couples TRBV28 to TRBJ1-5; D uncertain. Trimming cost V 0 bases and J 0 bases, with 12 bases left between them. This CDR3 contains 17 residues. CDR1 MDHEN and CDR2 SYDVKM come from the germline V gene. CDR3 sequence reads: CASSLWSGSYSNQPQHF. The CDR3 DNA reads as TGTGCCAGCAGTTTATGGAGTGGGAGCTATAGCAATCAGCCCCAGCATTTT.

The chain is built from TRBV2 and TRBJ1-1; no clear D gene. The CDR3 spans 13 residues. Trimming removed 1 base from V and 1 base from J, with 4 bases in between. Germline CDR1 reads SNHLY; CDR2 reads FYNNEI. For the CDR3, the DNA is TGTGCCAGCAGTGAAGGCAGGAACACTGAAGCTTTCTTT. Amino acids: CASSEGRNTEAFF.

This clone was detected a few times. The chain links TRBV18 to TRBJ2-7; D is unclear. The length of the CDR3 is 13 residues. Trimming stripped 3 bases from V and 2 bases from J, with 8 bases between. CDR1 KGHSH and CDR2 LQKENI come from the germline V gene. This CDR3 is CASSPPSTYEQYF. CDR3 in DNA: TGTGCCAGCTCACCGCCCAGCACCTACGAGCAGTACTTC.

This chain links TRBV7-9 with TRBJ2-1; 9 nucleotides align to TRBD2. Trimming removed 2 bases from V and 5 bases from J; junction bases left unmatched: 13. In germline, CDR1 is SEHNR, CDR2 FQNEAQ (reference sequence). The CDR3 spans 18 residues. CDR3 nucleotides: TGTGCCAGCAGCTTACCTGCGGGGGGGCCATTTGGGCACAATGAGCAGTTCTTC. It codes for CASSLPAGGPFGHNEQFF. Looking up the rest from reference TRBV7-9 and TRBJ2-1 gives the full variable domain: DTGVSQNPRHKITKRGQNVTFRCDPISEHNRLYWYRQTLGQGPEFLTYFQNEAQLEKSRLLSDRFSAERPKGSFSTLEIQRTEQGDSAMYLCASSLPAGGPFGHNEQFFGPGTRLTVL.

The chain carries TRBV6-5 and TRBJ2-3; the D gene is possibly TRBD2 (5 bases). The V gene's germline CDR1 is MNHEY and CDR2 SVGAGI. This CDR3 comprises 15 residues. V lost 0 bases and J 2 bases, leaving 9 bases between the germline ends. The DNA of the CDR3 is TGTGCCAGCAGTTACTCCGTGCGGGCCACAGATACGCAGTATTTT. This translates into CASSYSVRATDTQYF.

V and J are TRBV9 and TRBJ2-5, with D perhaps TRBD2 (6 bases). Trimming stripped 5 bases from V and 1 base from J, with 15 bases between. Per the germline V gene, CDR1 is SGDLS and CDR2 is YYNGEE. This CDR3 comprises 15 residues. The CDR3: CASSYSGGLQETQYF. CDR3 coding DNA: TGTGCCAGCAGTTACTCCGGGGGTCTCCAAGAGACCCAGTACTTC. Filled out from reference TRBV9 and TRBJ2-5, the complete variable domain reads DSGVTQTPKHLITATGQRVTLRCSPRSGDLSVYWYQQSLDQGLQFLIQYYNGEERAKGNILERFSAQQFPDLHSELNLSSLELGDSALYFCASSYSGGLQETQYFGPGTRLLVL.

This rearrangement joins TRBV9 to TRBJ2-1; TRBD2 aligns across 8 bases. This CDR3 is built from 14 residues. Germline V gene sequence: CDR1 SGDLS, CDR2 YYNGEE. J lost 5 bases, V lost 6 bases, and 7 bases had no gene match. The CDR3 sequence: CASKGGGFNNEQFF. The CDR3, as DNA: TGTGCCAGCAAGGGCGGGGGGTTCAACAATGAGCAGTTCTTC.

This chain connects TRBV2 to TRBJ1-1; D may be TRBD1 (6 bases). Germline V gene lookup returns CDR1 SNHLY and CDR2 FYNNEI. The CDR3 contains 13 residues. Trimming pared 6 bases from V and 0 bases from J, leaving 8 bases between. This CDR3 reads CASSRDMNTEAFF. CDR3 coding DNA: TGTGCCAGCAGCAGGGACATGAACACTGAAGCTTTCTTT. Drawing the rest from reference TRBV2 and TRBJ1-1, the complete variable domain is EPEVTQTPSHQVTQMGQEVILRCVPISNHLYFYWYRQILGQKVEFLVSFYNNEISEKSEIFDDQFSVERPDGSNFTLKIRSTKLEDSAMYFCASSRDMNTEAFFGQGTRLTVV.

This chain connects TRBV2 to TRBJ2-1, with 14 bases identical to TRBD2. The V segment lost 7 bases and the J segment 9 bases; nucleotides outside the gene matches: 2. CDR3 length equals 13 residues. Germline values: CDR1 SNHLY, CDR2 FYNNEI. CDR3 in amino acids: CASTGLAGGEQFF. The CDR3 bases are TGTGCCAGCACTGGACTAGCGGGGGGTGAGCAGTTCTTC.

This chain joins TRBV19 and TRBJ1-1, with D uncertain. V was cut by 3 bases and J by 5 bases, with 13 bases left in between. Per the germline V gene, CDR1 is LNHDA and CDR2 is SQIVND (reference sequence). The CDR3 consists of 14 residues. In nucleotides, the CDR3 is TGTGCCAGTAGTATGAGGGAAATGATTACTGAAGCTTTCTTT. Protein: CASSMREMITEAFF.

About this clone: This specimen includes other DNA sequences encoding the same CDR3. The gene calls are TRBV7-9 and TRBJ1-5, with a tentative D call TRBD1 (6 bases). CDR1 and CDR2 from the germline V gene are SEHNR and FQNEAQ (reference sequence). Trimming removed 5 bases at V and 3 bases at J, with 11 bases between. This CDR3 spans 14 amino acids. CDR3 residues: CASSVQGINQPQHF. The CDR3 coding sequence is TGTGCCAGCAGCGTACAGGGTATCAATCAGCCCCAGCATTTT.

The chain carries TRBV6-6 and TRBJ1-4; perhaps TRBD1 as D (5 bases). Germline V gene sequence: CDR1 MNHNY, CDR2 SVGAGI (reference sequence). The V gene lost 4 bases and the J gene lost 4 bases, with 13 bases spanning the gap. This CDR3 is 15 amino acids long. The chain's CDR3 is CASSFSEGLNEKLFF. The CDR3 DNA reads TGTGCCAGCAGTTTCAGTGAGGGGCTTAATGAAAAACTGTTTTTT.

The sample holds a few counts of this clone. The rearrangement joins TRBV6-5 to TRBJ1-4, with D unresolved. The CDR3 has 15 residues. Trimming pared 0 bases from V and 8 bases from J, leaving 13 bases between. Germline lookup yields CDR1 MNHEY and CDR2 SVGAGI. CDR3 sequence (DNA): TGTGCCAGCAGTTACTCTCGCCCAACCTTCGAAAAACTGTTTTTT. Translation gives CASSYSRPTFEKLFF.

The chain employs TRBV15 and TRBJ2-3; D is ambiguous. Trimming took 1 base from V and 1 from J, leaving 12 bases between them. The CDR3 length is 16 residues. Germline V gene sequence: CDR1 LNHNV, CDR2 YYDKDF (reference sequence). The CDR3 DNA follows: TGTGCCACCAGCAGAGCCAGACAACGGCGCACAGATACGCAGTATTTT. Translating it yields CATSRARQRRTDTQYF.

About this clone: A junction boundary mismatches the germline segment, possibly from a read error. The chain links TRBV11-2 to TRBJ2-7; the D gene is possibly TRBD1 (5 bases). The CDR3 contains 13 residues. Germline values: CDR1 SGHAT, CDR2 FQNNGV. Here the CDR3 reads CANSPDNGYEQYF. DNA for the CDR3: TGTGCCAACAGCCCGGACAACGGCTACGAGCAGTACTTC. Supplemented by reference TRBV11-2 and TRBJ2-7, the full variable domain reads EAGVAQSPRYKIIEKRQSVAFWCNPISGHATLYWYQQILGQGPKLLIQFQNNGVVDDSQLPKDRFSAERLKGVDSTLKIQPAKLEDSAVYLCANSPDNGYEQYFGPGTRLTVT.

The chain uses TRBV9 and TRBJ2-6, with D possibly matching TRBD2 (7 bases). Trimming took off 6 bases at V and 0 bases at J, with 13 bases between the two ends. CDR1 SGDLS and CDR2 YYNGEE come from the germline V gene. The CDR3 consists of 16 residues. CDR3 loop: CASTGGRSSGANVLTF. The DNA for the CDR3 is TGTGCCAGCACGGGGGGCCGAAGCTCTGGGGCCAACGTCCTGACTTTC.

A remark on this clone: Distinct nucleotide sequences in the sample also encode this CDR3. The chain has TRBV11-2 and TRBJ2-5, with TRBD1 identical over 8 bases. This CDR3 has 14 amino acids. J lost 5 bases, V lost 5 bases, and 7 bases had no gene match. Germline V lookup: CDR1 SGHAT, CDR2 FQNNGV. For the CDR3, the DNA is TGTGCCAGCAGCAAGGACAGGGTCCTGGAGACCCAGTACTTC. Residues: CASSKDRVLETQYF. Looking up the rest from reference TRBV11-2 and TRBJ2-5 gives the full variable domain: EAGVAQSPRYKIIEKRQSVAFWCNPISGHATLYWYQQILGQGPKLLIQFQNNGVVDDSQLPKDRFSAERLKGVDSTLKIQPAKLEDSAVYLCASSKDRVLETQYFGPGTRLLVL.

The rearrangement joins TRBV7-8 to TRBJ1-6; 8 nucleotides line up with TRBD1. Trimming cost V 5 bases and J 10 bases; bases outside gene matches: 7. CDR3 length equals 14 residues. Germline V gives CDR1 SGHVS, CDR2 FQNEAQ. This chain's CDR3 is CASSAETGDSPLHF. The CDR3 DNA reads TGTGCCAGCAGCGCCGAGACAGGGGACTCACCCCTCCACTTT.

The CDR3 nucleotides are TGTGCCAGCAGCTTAGGGTTGGCAGGGGACGAGCAGTACTTC. Encoded protein: CASSLGLAGDEQYF. The chain combines TRBV7-8 with TRBJ2-7, with D possibly being TRBD1 (6 bases). Per the germline V gene, CDR1 is SGHVS and CDR2 is FQNEAQ. The CDR3 consists of 14 residues. Trimming took 1 base from V and 5 from J, leaving 12 bases between them.